Each of the 29 T cell receptor beta chains below was sequenced from the same sample in a study of identifying expanded T cells in peripheral blood. Profiling relied on immunoSEQ multiplex PCR, and the TCRdb table lists in-frame clones only, not all of them. Here the sample spans about 110,000 clones, around 90% being singletons. Source material: blood. The receptors originated from a person aged 18 to 70 in good health.

The rearrangement joins TRBV6-1 to TRBJ1-1; D gene uncertain. The CDR3 extends over 16 amino acids. V shed 1 base and J shed 0 bases, with 12 bases lying between them. CDR1 and CDR2 (germline): MNHNS, SASEGT. The CDR3 DNA is TGTGCCAGCAGTGAAGGTCTAAGGCCAATGAACACTGAAGCTTTCTTT. Protein sequence: CASSEGLRPMNTEAFF.

The chain combines TRBV18 with TRBJ2-2; the match to TRBD1 covers 7 bases. Looked up from germline, CDR1 is KGHSH and CDR2 is LQKENI. This CDR3 has 16 residues. With 1 base clipped from V and 0 bases from J, the junction kept 2 bases outside the gene matches. CDR3 sequence reads: CASSPQGTANTGELFF. CDR3 in DNA: TGTGCCAGCTCACCACAGGGGACAGCGAACACCGGGGAGCTGTTTTTT.

The chain uses TRBV28 and TRBJ2-4; D is unclear. This CDR3 is built from 12 residues. Trimming removed 2 bases from V and 5 bases from J, with 4 bases in between. CDR1 is MDHEN and CDR2 is SYDVKM in the germline V gene. For the CDR3, the DNA is TGTGCCAGCAGTTTAACCGAAAACATTCAGTACTTC. Encoded protein: CASSLTENIQYF.

The J gene is TRBJ2-1, the V gene TRBV7-2; 10 positions agree with TRBD2. Germline CDR1 SGHTA, CDR2 FQGNSA. Losses at the gene ends were 6 bases for V and 3 bases for J; bases not matched to a gene: 5. The CDR3 has 15 residues. Written as DNA, the CDR3 is TGTGCCAGCAGTCTGAGCGGGGGGGTCTACAATGAGCAGTTCTTC. It specifies CASSLSGGVYNEQFF.

V gene TRBV4-2 combines with J gene TRBJ2-5; TRBD1 matches at 8 bases. Germline loops: CDR1 LGHNA, CDR2 YNFKEQ. V lost 1 base, J lost 2 bases, and 6 bases stayed unmatched. The CDR3 contains 16 residues. The CDR3 DNA reads TGTGCCAGCAGCCAAGTGGGCAGGGGGCTTCAAGAGACCCAGTACTTC. This gives the protein CASSQVGRGLQETQYF.

The J gene is TRBJ2-2, the V gene TRBV9, with a possible D match to TRBD1 (5 bases). V lost 0 bases, J lost 7 bases, and 10 bases lay in between. Germline CDR1 SGDLS, CDR2 YYNGEE. This CDR3 is built from 14 residues. The CDR3: CASSVEGANGELFF. Written as DNA, the CDR3 is TGTGCCAGCAGCGTAGAAGGGGCCAACGGGGAGCTGTTTTTT.

The DNA for the CDR3 is TGTGCCAGCAGCGCGACCGGACTAGCGGGGGGAGATACGCAGTATTTT. This gives the protein CASSATGLAGGDTQYF. The V gene is TRBV7-7, the J gene TRBJ2-3; TRBD2 aligns across 14 bases. The germline V gene encodes CDR1 SSHAT and CDR2 FNYEAQ (reference sequence). With 5 bases clipped from V and 5 bases from J, the junction kept 6 bases outside the gene matches. This CDR3 has 16 amino acids. Full variable domain (missing parts from reference TRBV7-7 and TRBJ2-3): GAGVSQSPRYKVTKRGQDVTLRCDPISSHATLYWYQQALGQGPEFLTYFNYEAQPDKSGLPSDRFSAERPEGSISTLTIQRTEQRDSAMYRCASSATGLAGGDTQYFGPGTRLTVL.

The genes are TRBV10-3 and TRBJ1-1; D call uncertain. This CDR3 has 12 residues. V lost 0 bases and J lost 10, with 9 bases in between. The germline gives CDR1 ENHRY, CDR2 SYGVKD. CDR3 sequence reads: CAISESGRRAFF. For the CDR3, the DNA is TGTGCCATCAGTGAGTCTGGAAGAAGAGCTTTCTTT.

The chain uses TRBV7-9 and TRBJ1-4; 9 bases are shared with TRBD1. The CDR3 is 15 residues long. Losses at the gene ends were 5 bases for V and 7 bases for J; bases not matched to a gene: 8. CDR1 and CDR2 (germline): SEHNR, FQNEAQ (reference sequence). The CDR3 DNA is TGTGCCAGCAGCCCCTCCGGGACAGGGACTGAAAAACTGTTTTTT. It encodes CASSPSGTGTEKLFF.

This chain joins TRBV4-2 and TRBJ2-7; 11 bases fit TRBD2. The V gene's germline CDR1 is LGHNA and CDR2 YNFKEQ. After removal of 0 bases from V and 4 bases from J, the junction contained 2 bases not matched to a gene. There are 15 residues in the CDR3. In DNA form, the CDR3 reads TGTGCCAGCAGCCAAGATCGACTAGCGGGATACGAGCAGTACTTC. It specifies CASSQDRLAGYEQYF.

This sequence joins TRBV6-6 and TRBJ2-7; 7 positions agree with TRBD1. V shed 5 bases and J 3 bases; nucleotides not matched to a gene: 10. This CDR3 is built from 15 residues. Germline V gene lookup returns CDR1 MNHNY and CDR2 SVGAGI (reference sequence). CDR3: CASSGTGVVVYEQYF. In nucleotides, the CDR3 is TGTGCCAGCAGTGGAACAGGGGTGGTAGTCTACGAGCAGTACTTC.

The J gene is TRBJ1-2, the V gene TRBV18; perhaps TRBD1 as D (5 bases). Trimming removed 3 bases at V and 6 bases at J, with 11 bases between. Germline values: CDR1 KGHSH, CDR2 LQKENI. This CDR3 region has 13 residues. The CDR3 DNA reads TGTGCCAGCTCACCCGGGGGACGGCATGGCTACACCTTC. Translated, it gives CASSPGGRHGYTF.

This clone was recorded only once. The chain combines TRBV14 with TRBJ1-1; D is unresolved. CDR3 length equals 12 residues. Germline V gene data show CDR1 as SGHDN and CDR2 as FVKESK. The V and J ends lost 4 bases and 7 bases respectively, with 10 bases between them. The CDR3 sequence: CASSPFPGEAFF. The DNA for the CDR3 is TGTGCCAGCAGCCCATTTCCTGGTGAAGCTTTCTTT. Full variable domain (missing parts from reference TRBV14 and TRBJ1-1): EAGVTQFPSHSVIEKGQTVTLRCDPISGHDNLYWYRRVMGKEIKFLLHFVKESKQDESGMPNNRFLAERTGGTYSTLKVQPAELEDSGVYFCASSPFPGEAFFGQGTRLTVV.

The rearrangement links TRBV29-1 to TRBJ1-4; 7 bases map to TRBD1. The junction had 9 bases not matched to a gene; V was cut back by 4 bases and J by 7 bases. This CDR3 has 14 residues. Germline loops: CDR1 SQVTM, CDR2 ANQGSEA. CDR3 DNA: TGCAGCGTTGGAACCGGGACAGTCGGTGAAAAACTGTTTTTT. Translation gives CSVGTGTVGEKLFF.

The chain links TRBV6-5 to TRBJ1-5; a weak D match, TRBD1 (5 bases). V was cut by 5 bases and J by 2 bases, with 10 bases left in between. CDR3 size: 14 residues. Per germline, CDR1 MNHEY and CDR2 SVGAGI. The CDR3: CASSLGGGNQPQHF. The DNA of the CDR3 is TGTGCCAGCAGTCTCGGGGGGGGCAATCAGCCCCAGCATTTT.

This clone is a singleton in its sample. The chain joins TRBV6-1 to TRBJ2-4; TRBD2 matches at 7 bases. Looked up from germline, CDR1 is MNHNS and CDR2 is SASEGT. This CDR3 has 17 amino acids. V was clipped by 2 bases and J by 0 bases; unmatched bases: 7. The CDR3: CASSESLAVIAKNIQYF. The CDR3 DNA is TGTGCCAGCAGTGAATCTCTAGCGGTAATAGCCAAAAACATTCAGTACTTC.

The chain couples TRBV28 to TRBJ2-2, with 9 bases that match TRBD2. The CDR3 runs 15 residues. Losses at the gene ends were 2 bases for V and 7 bases for J; bases not matched to a gene: 5. CDR1 is MDHEN, CDR2 SYDVKM, per germline. The CDR3 region is CASSLQGLANGELFF. The CDR3 nucleotides are TGTGCCAGCAGTTTACAGGGACTAGCCAACGGGGAGCTGTTTTTT.

The V call is TRBV6-6, the J call TRBJ2-7; possible D gene TRBD1, 6 bases. Germline loops: CDR1 MNHNY, CDR2 SVGAGI (reference sequence). The V gene lost 2 bases and the J gene lost 4 bases, with 9 bases spanning the gap. The CDR3 is 13 residues long. The CDR3 region has the DNA TGTGCCAGCAGTTACGGACAGTTGTACGAGCAGTACTTC. It codes for CASSYGQLYEQYF.

This clone has a single count. The J gene is TRBJ2-4, the V gene TRBV5-1; D unclear. This CDR3 region has 12 residues. The germline CDR1 and CDR2 sequences are SGHRS and YFSETQ. The V end lost 4 bases, the J end lost 11 bases, and 13 bases lay between the germline ends. The CDR3 DNA sequence: TGCGCCAGCAGCGAGACTTCGTATGTTCAGTACTTC. It is translated as CASSETSYVQYF.

This clone has just a few counts. The J gene is TRBJ2-5, the V gene TRBV5-1; 11 bases align to TRBD2. The trim removed 2 bases at V and 3 bases at J, leaving 3 bases unmatched. The CDR3 is made up of 15 amino acids. The germline V gene has CDR1 SGHRS and CDR2 YFSETQ. The DNA for the CDR3 is TGCGCCAGCAGCTTAATACTAGCGGGGGAAGAGACCCAGTACTTC. This encodes CASSLILAGEETQYF.

The V and J genes are TRBV21-1 and TRBJ1-5; the D call in the table, TRBD1, was not verified against the DNA. TRBV21-1 is designated a pseudogene. This CDR3 spans 16 amino acids. CDR3 in DNA: TGTGCCAGCAGCAAAGAAAAGGGGGCTAGATGTCAGCCCCAGCATTTT. Translation gives CASSKEKGARCQPQHF.

The chain joins TRBV18 to TRBJ1-5, with no clear D. Trimming cost V 6 bases and J 4 bases, with 16 bases left between them. The CDR3 has 15 residues. Germline CDR1 is KGHSH and CDR2 is LQKENI. In nucleotides, the CDR3 is TGTGCCAGCTCCCCAAGCCAGGACTCAAATCAGCCCCAGCATTTT. Encoded protein: CASSPSQDSNQPQHF. The variable domain in full, completed from reference TRBV18 and TRBJ1-5, reads NAGVMQNPRHLVRRRGQEARLRCSPMKGHSHVYWYRQLPEEGLKFMVYLQKENIIDESGMPKERFSAEFPKEGPSILRIQQVVRGDSAAYFCASSPSQDSNQPQHFGDGTRLSIL.

This clone has only one observation. V gene TRBV5-1 combines with J gene TRBJ1-1, with D maybe TRBD1 (6 bases). From germline, CDR1 is SGHRS and CDR2 YFSETQ. CDR3 length: 14 residues. Trimming took off 4 bases at V and 0 bases at J, with 10 bases between the two ends. The CDR3 sequence is CASSTQGMNTEAFF. The CDR3 region has the DNA TGCGCCAGCAGCACACAGGGTATGAACACTGAAGCTTTCTTT.

The chain carries TRBV7-9 and TRBJ1-1; possibly TRBD1 for D (5 bases). V lost 4 bases, J lost 3 bases, and 18 bases lay in between. Germline values: CDR1 SEHNR, CDR2 FQNEAQ (reference sequence). This CDR3 has 16 amino acids. CDR3 DNA sequence: TGTGCCAGCAGCTCCCCAGGGTCTAGTGGGGACACTGAAGCTTTCTTT. It yields the protein CASSSPGSSGDTEAFF.

The chain links TRBV13 to TRBJ1-1, with no clear D. Per germline, CDR1 PRHDT and CDR2 FYEKMQ (reference sequence). The V and J ends lost 1 base and 0 bases respectively, with 9 bases between them. The CDR3 consists of 15 residues. The CDR3 here is CASSLAPAMNTEAFF. The DNA of the CDR3 is TGTGCCAGCAGCTTAGCCCCAGCAATGAACACTGAAGCTTTCTTT.

This chain links TRBV7-3 with TRBJ2-7; 7 nucleotides line up with TRBD1. V dropped 5 bases and J dropped 11; count of bases not matched to a gene: 12. Germline V gene data show CDR1 as SGHTA and CDR2 as FQGTGA. CDR3 length equals 13 residues. The CDR3 nucleotides read TGTGCCAGCAGCACCGGGACAGCGACTAACAAGTACTTC. As protein: CASSTGTATNKYF.

The chain recombines TRBV9 with TRBJ2-7; TRBD2 matches 8 bases. CDR3 length equals 14 residues. Trimming cost V 3 bases and J 1 base; bases outside gene matches: 3. Looked up from germline, CDR1 is SGDLS and CDR2 is YYNGEE. Here the CDR3 DNA reads TGTGCCAGCAGCGGGCGGGAGGCTTCCTACGAGCAGTACTTC. It codes for CASSGREASYEQYF.

This clone was seen a single time. J is TRBJ2-2 and V is TRBV27; no reliable D call. V dropped 5 bases and J dropped 3 bases, with 7 bases sitting between them. The length of the CDR3 is 13 residues. From germline, CDR1 is MNHEY and CDR2 SMNVEV (reference sequence). The CDR3 nucleotides are TGTGCCAGCAGTCTAACAGACACCGGGGAGCTGTTTTTT. As protein: CASSLTDTGELFF.

The CDR3 bases are TGTGCCAGCTCATCATTAGGGACCGGGACGGGGGAGCAGTACTTC. Protein product: CASSSLGTGTGEQYF. The V and J genes are TRBV18 and TRBJ2-7; either TRBD1 or TRBD2 may fit D (5 bases each). The CDR3 is 15 amino acids. Germline CDR1 is KGHSH and CDR2 is LQKENI. Trimming cost V 5 bases and J 7 bases, with 21 bases left between them.